This T cell receptor beta chain was profiled in a study of shared clonotypes between healthy human individuals (dated by TCRdb to 2019 to 2021). Describing the broader study: The cohort comprised two women and a few men aged 18 to 49 years. For each donor, CD4 naive and CD4 memory were each run on three plates, CD8 naive on two plates, and CD8 memory on one plate. To estimate repertoire size and how much clonotypes are shared between individuals, the study performed deep sequencing of blood TCR repertoires from a handful of healthy adults. Per donor, leukapheresis produced somewhere between about 0.94 and 9 billion PBMCs. Different laboratories and diverse techniques were used to prepare libraries and sequence TCR repertoires, to increase sequencing depth and limit assay-specific biases.

Remarks on this clone: Its antigen remains unidentified. No much larger clone exists at a distance of one base, and base qualities are not known.

The CDR3, from cysteine to phenylalanine, totals 13 residues. Just CDR3 DNA is preserved here, 39 bases in frame from base 1. CDR1 LGHNA and CDR2 YSLEER were looked up in the germline V gene. V is reduced by 3 bases and J by 5 bases, leaving a spacing of 8 bases between them. TCR CDR3 regions were amplified from genomic DNA by multiplex PCR using the deep immunoSEQ assay. For each cell subset, the extracted genomic DNA was distributed evenly across all wells of several immunoSEQ 96-well plates, and each plate served as one replicate. For sorted subsets, each replicate PCR was loaded with approximately 190 ng genomic DNA, equivalent to about 33,000 T cell genomes. Purified libraries were measured with a Qubit 3.0 fluorometer, size-checked on a Bioanalyzer 2100, and measured again with the KAPA Library Quantification kit. Every immunoSEQ 96-well plate was sequenced on a separate single-read 150-cycle Illumina NextSeq 550 flow cell. In the source study's methods: Because the immunoSEQ output held only junctional sequences and lacked quality scores, the filtering could not match the filtering applied to full-length reads. To assign V/J genes and CDR3, sequences were annotated using PyIR, a Python wrapper for IgBLAST v1.9, with IMGT germline references. Reads were filtered out if the reads had weak V/J assignments (E-value above 1e-6), no CDR3, stop codons, out-of-frame junctions, or ambiguous translated residues. V3J clonotypes were defined as sequences sharing an identical inferred V gene, J gene, and CDR3 amino acid sequence. Percentage overlap between repertoires was calculated by dividing the number of shared unique clonotypes by the size of the smaller repertoire. Repertoire richness was assessed with RTK rarefaction, the Chao1 estimator, and Recon v2.1 estimates of unobserved clonotypes. Generation probabilities were computed with OLGA for all TCRbeta clonotypes obtained by the gDNA method from a few donors. The table was pulled from immuneACCESS by TCRdb, which kept in-frame rearrangements only. Such tables lose some clones; where checked, under half of the loss comes from unresolved V genes, and the rest has no known cause. From that table come the V and J calls and clone size; the DNA was used to work out D and trimming. The sample profile shows roughly 600,000 clones; 95% to 98% of them were found once. 0.3% of the sample rests with the top ten.

CD8 naive samples were obtained by positive selection for CCR7 among CD45RO-negative cells, yielding a CD45RA+CCR7+ population from which TemRA cells were excluded. The donors were healthy, HIV-negative adults who had no recently reported acute infections or vaccinations. Only Caucasian adults living in Nashville, Tennessee, USA were represented among the donors. Blood was obtained by leukapheresis, after which PBMCs were separated by Ficoll-Histopaque density gradient centrifugation and cryopreserved in liquid nitrogen vapor phase. Analytical flow cytometry was used to check the purity and quantity of each magnetically sorted T cell population. Genomic DNA was isolated from every sorted fraction and measured by UV absorbance on a Nanodrop 2000c. Study-level results and caveats: Sampling was limited to blood, and TCR repertoires in tissue likely differ from TCR repertoires in blood. Because the study included only a small number of donors, the genetic and exposure-history diversity represented was limited. Compared with non-shared clonotypes, the clonotypes found in all four sorted-subset donors had higher generation probabilities. Pairwise subsampling indicated that sequencing depth was expected to affect the degree of clonotype sharing among donors. Larger estimated clonotype richness was generally found for naive subsets than for memory subsets. Even with the large sequencing depth, rarefaction of the sorted-subset datasets indicated that sequencing was incomplete. Across a few donors, about 5.2% of naive CD4, 3% to 3.5% of naive CD8, about 2.3% of memory CD4, and about 0.4% of memory CD8 clonotypes were shared.

The V and J genes are TRBV4-3 and TRBJ2-1; the D gene is unclear. Sequencing was performed on naive CD8+ T cells sorted from blood. The sample's cell subset or site label, in plain terms: CD45RA+CCR7+. The receptor was isolated from a man aged 25 to 40 in good health. CDR3 sequence: CASSHRPNNEQFF. The nucleotides are TGCGCCAGCAGCCATAGACCCAACAATGAGCAGTTCTTC.